These T cell receptor beta chains were read from a single sample in a study of OX40 agonist ivuxolimab in advanced cancers. The data were produced by immunoSEQ multiplex PCR, yet TCRdb's version contains in-frame clones alone and is incomplete. This table holds 55,000 to 90,000 clones, more than 80% found once. Material: CD4+ or CD8+ T cells sorted from blood, obtained in a trial of the OX40 agonist ivuxolimab. The origin of the receptors is an adult with an advanced solid tumor such as melanoma, head and neck, liver or kidney cancer. CDR3s include the opening cysteine and the closing phenylalanine or tryptophan. D genes are given only for firm matches. Size tells how often a clone was seen (once, few, many) or the class of an expanded clone, and some rows leave it out.

v_gene	j_gene	abundance	d_gene	CDR3nt	CDR3aa
TRBV25-1	TRBJ2-1	.	TRBD2	TGTGCCAGCAGTGGGGGGGGTGAGCAGTTCTTC	CASSGGGEQFF
TRBV19	TRBJ2-3	.	TRBD2	TGTGCCAGTAGTAGGACTAGCGGGGGGATCTCCACAGATACGCAGTATTTT	CASSRTSGGISTDTQYF
TRBV7-6	TRBJ1-1	.	.	TGTGCCAGCAGCCTACAGGGTGGACAAGCTTTCTTT	CASSLQGGQAFF
TRBV5-6	TRBJ1-1	once	.	TGTGCCAGCAGCTTGCTTTCGGGGCCCCAGAACACTGAAGCTTTCTTT	CASSLLSGPQNTEAFF
TRBV4-1	TRBJ2-5	.	.	TGCGCCAGCAGCTTCCACGGGGAGACCCAGTACTTC	CASSFHGETQYF
TRBV16	TRBJ1-5	.	TRBD1	TGTGCCAGCACCTCTACCAGGGGGAATCAGCCCCAGCATTTT	CASTSTRGNQPQHF
TRBV2	TRBJ1-4	.	TRBD1	TGTGCCAGCAGTACGATCGGGACAGGACTGTTTTTT	CASSTIGTGLFF
TRBV19	TRBJ2-7	.	TRBD1	TGTGCCAGTAGTATAAGTCTGCAGGGGGCGCGTCACGAGCAGTACTTC	CASSISLQGARHEQYF
TRBV5-4	TRBJ1-4	.	.	TGTGCCAGCAGCTTGTGGTCAGGGAAAGGTGAAAAACTGTTTTTT	CASSLWSGKGEKLFF
TRBV19	TRBJ1-5	few	.	TGTGCCAGTAGTATAGCCAGGGAGGGCAATCAGCCCCAGCATTTT	CASSIAREGNQPQHF
TRBV5-1	TRBJ1-1	.	.	TGCGCCAGCAGCTTGGAAGGGGTAAACACTGAAGCTTTCTTT	CASSLEGVNTEAFF
TRBV28	TRBJ2-1	.	.	TGTGCCAGCAGTTCTTTGGGTAGAGAGCAGTTCTTC	CASSSLGREQFF